The T cell receptor beta chain described here comes from a study of blood T cell repertoires in COVID-19. The CDR3 consists of 16 residues. CDR1 and CDR2 from the germline V gene are LNHDA and SQIVND (reference sequence). J lost 0 bases, V lost 5 bases, and 9 bases had no gene match. Some clones are missing from TCRdb's copy, which holds only in-frame ones; the method was immunoSEQ multiplex PCR. Of over 150,000 clones in the sample, about 88% are singletons; the top ten hold 0.55% to 0.6%. The TCR originated in a man in his 60s with COVID-19, enrolled during active disease. Specimen: peripheral blood. The V gene is TRBV19, the J gene TRBJ2-7; the match to TRBD1 covers 8 bases. The CDR3 DNA sequence: TGTGCCAGTAGTTCCAGTGGACAGGGCTACTCCTACGAGCAGTACTTC. This translates into CASSSSGQGYSYEQYF.